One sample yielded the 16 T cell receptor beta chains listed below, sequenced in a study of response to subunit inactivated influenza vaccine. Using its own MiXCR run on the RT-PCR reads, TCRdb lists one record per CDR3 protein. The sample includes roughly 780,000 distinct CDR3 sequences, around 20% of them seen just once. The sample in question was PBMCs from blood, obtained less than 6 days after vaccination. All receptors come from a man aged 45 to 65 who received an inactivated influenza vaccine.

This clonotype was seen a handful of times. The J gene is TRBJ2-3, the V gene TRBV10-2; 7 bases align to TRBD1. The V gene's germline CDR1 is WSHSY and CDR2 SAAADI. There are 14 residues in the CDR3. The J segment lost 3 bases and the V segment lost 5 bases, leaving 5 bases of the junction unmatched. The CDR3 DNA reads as TGCGCCAGCAGTAACAGGGGATCAACAGATACGCAGTATTTT. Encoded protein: CASSNRGSTDTQYF.

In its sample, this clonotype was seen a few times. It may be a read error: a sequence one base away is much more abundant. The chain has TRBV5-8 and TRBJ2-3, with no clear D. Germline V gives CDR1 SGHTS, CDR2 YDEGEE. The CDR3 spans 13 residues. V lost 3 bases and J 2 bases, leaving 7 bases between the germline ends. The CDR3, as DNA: TGTGCCAGCAGCTCGACCAACACAGATACGCAGTATTTT. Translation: CASSSTNTDTQYF.

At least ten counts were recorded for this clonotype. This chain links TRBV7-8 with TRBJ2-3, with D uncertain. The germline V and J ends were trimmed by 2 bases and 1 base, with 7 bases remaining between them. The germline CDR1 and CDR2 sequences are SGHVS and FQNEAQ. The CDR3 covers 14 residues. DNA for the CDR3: TGTGCCAGCAGCTTAACTGGGGGCACAGATACGCAGTATTTT. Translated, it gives CASSLTGGTDTQYF. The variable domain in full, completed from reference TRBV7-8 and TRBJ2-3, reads GAGVSQSPRYKVAKRGQDVALRCDPISGHVSLFWYQQALGQGPEFLTYFQNEAQLDKSGLPSDRFFAERPEGSVSTLKIQRTQQEDSAVYLCASSLTGGTDTQYFGPGTRLTVL.

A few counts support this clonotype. The CDR3 nucleotides read TGCAGTGCCAGTCCAGGGGGCGGTTATGGCTACACCTTC. It specifies CSASPGGGYGYTF. The chain recombines TRBV20-1 with TRBJ1-2; 8 bases line up with TRBD1. The CDR3 consists of 13 residues. Germline CDR1 DFQATT, CDR2 SNEGSKA (reference sequence). The ends lost 6 bases at V and 5 bases at J; junction bases unmatched: 8.

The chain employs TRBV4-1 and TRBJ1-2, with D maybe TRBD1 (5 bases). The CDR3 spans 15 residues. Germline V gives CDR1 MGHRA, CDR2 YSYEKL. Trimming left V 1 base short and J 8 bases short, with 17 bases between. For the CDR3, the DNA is TGCGCCAGCAGCCAAGTCGGTCAGGGCAAGGGGGGCTACACCTTC. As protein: CASSQVGQGKGGYTF.

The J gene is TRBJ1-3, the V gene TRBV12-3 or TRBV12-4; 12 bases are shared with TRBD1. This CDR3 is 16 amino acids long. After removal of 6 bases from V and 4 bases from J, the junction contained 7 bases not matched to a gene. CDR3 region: CASSRDRGLFGNTIYF. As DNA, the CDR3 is TGTGCCAGCAGCCGGGACAGGGGGCTCTTCGGAAACACCATATATTTT.

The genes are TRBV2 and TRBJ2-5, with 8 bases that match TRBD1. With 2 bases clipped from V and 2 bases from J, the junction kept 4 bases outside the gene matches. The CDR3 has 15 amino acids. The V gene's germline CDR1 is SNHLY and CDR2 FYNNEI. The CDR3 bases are TGTGCCAGCAGTGAACCAGGGGGCTTACAAGAGACCCAGTACTTC. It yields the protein CASSEPGGLQETQYF.

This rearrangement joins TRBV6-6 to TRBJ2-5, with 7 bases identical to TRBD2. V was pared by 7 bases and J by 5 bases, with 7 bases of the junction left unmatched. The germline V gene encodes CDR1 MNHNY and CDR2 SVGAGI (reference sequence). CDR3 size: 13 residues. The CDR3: CASTLRGGETQYF. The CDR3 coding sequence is TGTGCCAGCACGTTACGGGGAGGGGAGACCCAGTACTTC.

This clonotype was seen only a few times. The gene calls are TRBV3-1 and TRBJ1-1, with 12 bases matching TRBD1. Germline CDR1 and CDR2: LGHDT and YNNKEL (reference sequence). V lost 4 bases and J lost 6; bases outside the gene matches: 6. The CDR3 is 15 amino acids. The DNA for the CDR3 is TGTGCCAGCAGCCCGACGGGGACAGGGGGCCCTGAAGCTTTCTTT. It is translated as CASSPTGTGGPEAFF.

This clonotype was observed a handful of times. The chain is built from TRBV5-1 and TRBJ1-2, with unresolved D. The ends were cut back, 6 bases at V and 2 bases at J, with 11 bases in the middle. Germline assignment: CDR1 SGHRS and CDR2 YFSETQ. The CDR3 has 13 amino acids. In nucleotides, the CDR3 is TGCGCCAGCACCCTCTCCGGGAACTATGGCTACACCTTC. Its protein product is CASTLSGNYGYTF. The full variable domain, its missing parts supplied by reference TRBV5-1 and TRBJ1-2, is KAGVTQTPRYLIKTRGQQVTLSCSPISGHRSVSWYQQTPGQGLQFLFEYFSETQRNKGNFPGRFSGRQFSNSRSEMNVSTLELGDSALYLCASTLSGNYGYTFGSGTRLTVV.

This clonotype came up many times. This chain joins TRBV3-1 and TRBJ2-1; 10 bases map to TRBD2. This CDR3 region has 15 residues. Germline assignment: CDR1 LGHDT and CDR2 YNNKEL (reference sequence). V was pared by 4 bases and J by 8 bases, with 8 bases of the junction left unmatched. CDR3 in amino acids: CASSRLAGVPDEQFF. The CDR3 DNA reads TGTGCCAGCAGCCGCCTAGCGGGAGTTCCTGATGAGCAGTTCTTC.

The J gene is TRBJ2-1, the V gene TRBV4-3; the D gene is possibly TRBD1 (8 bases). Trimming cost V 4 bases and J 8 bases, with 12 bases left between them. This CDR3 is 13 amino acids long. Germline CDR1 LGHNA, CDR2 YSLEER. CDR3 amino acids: CASSPQGGDEQFF. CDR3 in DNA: TGCGCCAGCAGCCCACAGGGGGGGGATGAGCAGTTCTTC.

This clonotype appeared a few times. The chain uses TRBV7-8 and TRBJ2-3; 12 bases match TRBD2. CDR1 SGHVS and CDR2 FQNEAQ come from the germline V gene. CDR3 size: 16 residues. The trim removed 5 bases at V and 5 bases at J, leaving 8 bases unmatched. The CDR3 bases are TGTGCCAGCAGCGCTGGACTAGCGGGGCGGGGAGATACGCAGTATTTT. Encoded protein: CASSAGLAGRGDTQYF. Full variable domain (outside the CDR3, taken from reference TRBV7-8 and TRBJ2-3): GAGVSQSPRYKVAKRGQDVALRCDPISGHVSLFWYQQALGQGPEFLTYFQNEAQLDKSGLPSDRFFAERPEGSVSTLKIQRTQQEDSAVYLCASSAGLAGRGDTQYFGPGTRLTVL.

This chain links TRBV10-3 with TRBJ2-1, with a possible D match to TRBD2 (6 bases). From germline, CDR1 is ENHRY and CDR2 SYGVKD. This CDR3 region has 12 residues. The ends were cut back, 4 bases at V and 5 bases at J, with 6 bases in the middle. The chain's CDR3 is CAISAGDNEQFF. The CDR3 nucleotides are TGTGCCATCAGTGCGGGGGACAATGAGCAGTTCTTC.

CDR3 protein: CASSAHGTGGYEQYF. The CDR3 DNA sequence: TGTGCCAGCAGCGCCCACGGGACAGGGGGGTACGAGCAGTACTTC. The chain uses TRBV9 and TRBJ2-7; 11 bases are shared with TRBD1. The V and J ends lost 3 bases and 4 bases, in that order; junction bases with no gene match: 6. CDR1 is SGDLS and CDR2 is YYNGEE in the germline V gene. This CDR3 is 15 amino acids long.

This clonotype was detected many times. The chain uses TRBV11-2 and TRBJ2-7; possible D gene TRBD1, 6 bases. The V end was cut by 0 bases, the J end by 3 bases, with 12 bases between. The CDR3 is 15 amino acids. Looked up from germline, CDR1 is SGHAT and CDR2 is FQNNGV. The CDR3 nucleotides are TGTGCCAGCAGCTTAGATCCTGGGACATTCTACGAGCAGTACTTC. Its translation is CASSLDPGTFYEQYF.